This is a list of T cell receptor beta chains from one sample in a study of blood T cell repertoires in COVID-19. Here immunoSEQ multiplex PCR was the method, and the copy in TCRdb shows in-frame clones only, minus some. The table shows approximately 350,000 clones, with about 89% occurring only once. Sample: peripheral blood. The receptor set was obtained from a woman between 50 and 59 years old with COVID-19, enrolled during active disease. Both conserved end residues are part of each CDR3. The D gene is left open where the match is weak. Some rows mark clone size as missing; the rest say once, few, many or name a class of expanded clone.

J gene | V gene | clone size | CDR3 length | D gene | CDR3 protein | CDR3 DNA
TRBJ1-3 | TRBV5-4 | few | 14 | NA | CASSPGGGRNTIYF | TGTGCCAGCAGCCCCGGTGGGGGGAGAAACACCATATATTTT
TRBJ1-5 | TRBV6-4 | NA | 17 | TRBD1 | CASRSSGTGCRNQPQHF | TGTGCCAGCAGGTCGAGCGGGACAGGGTGTCGTAATCAGCCCCAGCATTTT
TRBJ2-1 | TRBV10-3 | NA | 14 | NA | CAISEAQGRNEQFF | TGTGCCATCAGTGAGGCCCAGGGTAGGAATGAGCAGTTCTTC
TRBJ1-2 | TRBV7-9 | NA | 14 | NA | CASSLGAVNYGYTF | TGTGCCAGCAGCTTAGGGGCAGTTAACTATGGCTACACCTTC
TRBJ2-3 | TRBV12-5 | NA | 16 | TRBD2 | CASGFQAGVRADTQYF | TGTGCTAGTGGTTTTCAAGCGGGAGTGAGGGCAGATACGCAGTATTTT
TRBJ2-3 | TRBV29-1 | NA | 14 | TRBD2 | CSVEGGRGADTQYF | TGCAGCGTTGAGGGCGGGAGAGGGGCAGATACGCAGTATTTT
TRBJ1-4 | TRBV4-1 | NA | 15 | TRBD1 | CASSQGDRGGEKLFF | TGCGCCAGCAGCCAAGGGGACAGGGGAGGGGAAAAACTGTTTTTT
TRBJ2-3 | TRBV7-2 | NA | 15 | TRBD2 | CASSLVSGISDTQYF | TGTGCCAGCAGCTTGGTTAGCGGGATATCAGATACGCAGTATTTT
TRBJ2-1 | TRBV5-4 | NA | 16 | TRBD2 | CASTTARGTRFNEQFF | TGTGCCAGCACGACCGCCCGCGGGACTAGATTCAATGAGCAGTTCTTC
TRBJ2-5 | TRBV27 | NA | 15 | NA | CASTVNGGQQETQYF | TGTGCCAGCACCGTCAACGGGGGACAGCAAGAGACCCAGTACTTC
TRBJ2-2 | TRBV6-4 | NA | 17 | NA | CASSDWGGQRDTGELFF | TGTGCCAGCAGTGACTGGGGTGGACAGCGAGACACCGGGGAGCTGTTTTTT
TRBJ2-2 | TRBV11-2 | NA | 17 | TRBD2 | CASSLAPSGGGTGELFF | TGTGCCAGCAGCTTAGCTCCCTCGGGGGGGGGTACCGGGGAGCTGTTTTTT
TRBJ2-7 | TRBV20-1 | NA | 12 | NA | CSASWQNYEQYF | TGCAGTGCTAGTTGGCAGAACTACGAGCAGTACTTC
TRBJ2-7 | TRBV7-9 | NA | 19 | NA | CASSLVTRGGTPSSYEQYF | TGTGCCAGCAGCTTAGTCACCCGCGGAGGGACTCCCAGCTCCTACGAGCAGTACTTC
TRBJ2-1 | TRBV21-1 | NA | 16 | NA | CASSKERDRSYNEQFF | TGTGCCAGCAGCAAGGAAAGAGACAGGTCGTACAATGAGCAGTTCTTC
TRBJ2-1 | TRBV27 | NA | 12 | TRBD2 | CASSLGRGEQFF | TGTGCCAGCAGTCTCGGGAGGGGTGAGCAGTTCTTC
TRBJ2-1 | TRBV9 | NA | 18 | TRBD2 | CASNLPGLAGSSYNEQFF | TGTGCCAGCAACCTACCGGGACTAGCGGGGAGCTCCTACAATGAGCAGTTCTTC
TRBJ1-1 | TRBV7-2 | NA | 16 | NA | CASRVNPLTAGTEAFF | TGTGCCAGCAGGGTCAACCCACTGACAGCTGGCACTGAAGCTTTCTTT
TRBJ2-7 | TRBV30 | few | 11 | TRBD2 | CAWNWGGEQYF | TGTGCCTGGAATTGGGGGGGGGAGCAGTACTTC